This T cell receptor (beta chain) stems from a study of early T cells in non-severe SARS-CoV-2 infection. Each CDR3 protein is one row after TCRdb ran MiXCR on the 5' RACE reads. The sample holds more than 80,000 distinct CDR3 sequences, approximately 10% seen once. CDR1 SEHNR and CDR2 FQNEAQ come from the germline V gene (reference sequence). The CDR3 totals 15 residues. V lost 7 bases to trimming and J lost 7 bases, with 19 bases between them. This clonotype turned up a few times. Sequencing was done on a sample of whole blood. This sequence was found in an adult who was a healthcare worker with PCR-confirmed SARS-CoV-2 infection or an uninfected control (not recorded which). The rearrangement uses TRBV7-9 and TRBJ1-4; no reliable D call. The CDR3 DNA follows: TGTGCCAGCACGATAAACGGGGTGAGAGGTGAAAAACTGTTTTTT. It specifies CASTINGVRGEKLFF.